The rows below give T cell receptor beta chains drawn from one sample of a study of blood T cell repertoires in COVID-19. Produced via immunoSEQ multiplex PCR; TCRdb's table is partial and in-frame only. The repertoire consists of just over 650,000 clones, with about 87% occurring once and the leading ten covering roughly 0.25%. The sequenced sample consisted of peripheral blood. These receptors were obtained from a woman in her late teens or twenties with acute or convalescent COVID-19. The CDR3 runs from the conserved cysteine through the conserved F or W. The D gene is left open where the match is weak. Only part of the rows carry a size: once, few, many, or a class if the clone is expanded.

j_call d_call cdr3_length v_call clone_size cdr3_nt cdr3_aa
TRBJ1-2 - 14 TRBV5-1 - TGCGCCAGCAGCTTCGACAGGACCAACTATGGCTACACCTTC CASSFDRTNYGYTF
TRBJ2-2 - 14 TRBV6-4 - TGTGCCAGCAGTGAACGACAGTCCACCGGGGAGCTGTTTTTT CASSERQSTGELFF
TRBJ1-1 - 16 TRBV4-3 - TGCGCCAGCAGCCAAGAATGGAGTCGGGGGAGCACTGAAGCTTTCTTT CASSQEWSRGSTEAFF
TRBJ1-1 - 14 TRBV6-5 - TGTGCCAGCAGTTACTCGAACAGGGTACCTGAAGCTTTCTTT CASSYSNRVPEAFF
TRBJ1-1 TRBD1 14 TRBV19 - TGTGCCAGTAGAGATCCGGGACAGGGTTCTTTATCTTTCTTT CASRDPGQGSLSFF
TRBJ2-1 TRBD1 15 TRBV15 - TGTGCCACCAGCCCTCGGACAGGGGCCTACAATGAGCAGTTCTTC CATSPRTGAYNEQFF
TRBJ2-3 TRBD1 18 TRBV7-3 - TGTGCCAGCAGCCCCAAACCCGGGACAGGGTGGGGCACAGATACGCAGTATTTT CASSPKPGTGWGTDTQYF
TRBJ2-7 TRBD1 17 TRBV3-1/TRBV3-2 once TGTGCCAGCAGCCAAGATGCGGGACAGGGGGAGGCCTACGAGCAGTACTTC CASSQDAGQGEAYEQYF
TRBJ1-2 - 13 TRBV6-2/TRBV6-3 - TGTGCCAGCAGTTACGAGGGAGACTATGGCTACACCTTC CASSYEGDYGYTF
TRBJ2-2 TRBD1 13 TRBV24-1 - TGTGCCACCGGGGACAGGTTGGCCGGGGAGCTGTTTTTT CATGDRLAGELFF
TRBJ2-1 TRBD2 15 TRBV10-2 - TGCGCCAGCAGTGCCACTAGCGGGGGGTACAATGAGCAGTTCTTC CASSATSGGYNEQFF
TRBJ1-1 - 13 TRBV30 - TGTGCCTGGGAGCACCATGCGGGCACTGAAGCTTTCTTT CAWEHHAGTEAFF
TRBJ1-1 - 15 TRBV5-1 once TGCGCCAGCAGCCAGGGATTGGGGCCTGACACTGAAGCTTTCTTT CASSQGLGPDTEAFF
TRBJ1-2 TRBD1 19 TRBV10-1 - TGCGCCAGCAGTGATAAGGACAGGGGCGAAGGTCTATTGTTTCGTGGCTACACCTTC CASSDKDRGEGLLFRGYTF
TRBJ1-2 TRBD1 12 TRBV28 - TGTGCCAGCAGTTCCGGACAGGGAAGGTACACCTTC CASSSGQGRYTF
TRBJ1-4 - 14 TRBV19 once TGTGCCAGTAGCAAGACAGTTGCAGTTGAAAAACTGTTTTTT CASSKTVAVEKLFF
TRBJ2-2 TRBD2 16 TRBV10-3 - TGTGCCATCAGTCCCGTGGGACTAGCGGGGCCCGGGGAGCTGTTTTTT CAISPVGLAGPGELFF
TRBJ1-1 TRBD1 13 TRBV9 - TGTGCCAGCAGCATACAGGGGAGCACTGAAGCTTTCTTT CASSIQGSTEAFF
TRBJ1-3 - 11 TRBV20-1 - TGCAGTGCTAGAAGCGGAAACACCATATATTTT CSARSGNTIYF
TRBJ1-6 - 14 TRBV6-1 - TGTGCCAGCAGTGAGGGGGGGGGCGGATCACCCCTCCACTTT CASSEGGGGSPLHF
TRBJ1-1 TRBD1 15 TRBV5-6 - TGTGCCAGCAGCTCCCCCAGCCAGGGCCCGGACAGGGCTTTCTTT CASSSPSQGPDRAFF
TRBJ1-6 - 16 TRBV10-2 - TGCGCCAGCAGTGAAGGTGACTTGGACTATAATTCACCCCTCCACTTT CASSEGDLDYNSPLHF
TRBJ1-2 - 13 TRBV28 - TGTGCCAGCAGTTTATTCCCCGGGGGTGGCTACACCTTC CASSLFPGGGYTF
TRBJ2-5 - 15 TRBV10-3 - TGTGCCATCAGTGAGTCCGGTACTAGGGGGGAGACCCAGTACTTC CAISESGTRGETQYF
TRBJ2-2 TRBD1 14 TRBV27 - TGTGCCAGCCGGGACAGGGGGAGCACCGGGGAGCTGTTTTTT CASRDRGSTGELFF